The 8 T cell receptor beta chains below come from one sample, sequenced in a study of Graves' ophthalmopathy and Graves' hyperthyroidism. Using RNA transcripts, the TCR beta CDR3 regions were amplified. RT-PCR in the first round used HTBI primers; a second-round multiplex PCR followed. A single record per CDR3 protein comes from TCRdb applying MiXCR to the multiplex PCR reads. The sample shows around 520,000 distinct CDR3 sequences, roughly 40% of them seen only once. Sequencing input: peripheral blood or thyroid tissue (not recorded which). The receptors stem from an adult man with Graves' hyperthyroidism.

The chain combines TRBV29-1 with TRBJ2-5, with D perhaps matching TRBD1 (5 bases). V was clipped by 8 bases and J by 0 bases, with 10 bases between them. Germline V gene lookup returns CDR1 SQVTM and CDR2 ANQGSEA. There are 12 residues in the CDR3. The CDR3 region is CSQGRNQETQYF. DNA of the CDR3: TGCAGCCAGGGCCGAAACCAAGAGACCCAGTACTTC.

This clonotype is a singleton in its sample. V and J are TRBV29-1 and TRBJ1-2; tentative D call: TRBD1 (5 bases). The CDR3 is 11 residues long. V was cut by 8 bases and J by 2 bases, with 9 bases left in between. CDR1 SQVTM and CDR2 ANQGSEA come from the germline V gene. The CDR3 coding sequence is TGCAGCAGGGACCAAAACTATGGCTACACCTTC. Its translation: CSRDQNYGYTF.

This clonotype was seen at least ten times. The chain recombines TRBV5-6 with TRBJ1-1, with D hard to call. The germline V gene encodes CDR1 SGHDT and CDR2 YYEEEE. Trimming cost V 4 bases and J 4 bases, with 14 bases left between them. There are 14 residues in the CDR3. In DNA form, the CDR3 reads TGTGCCAGCAGCCCCGAACAGTGGCCCACTGAAGCTTTCTTT. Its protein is CASSPEQWPTEAFF.

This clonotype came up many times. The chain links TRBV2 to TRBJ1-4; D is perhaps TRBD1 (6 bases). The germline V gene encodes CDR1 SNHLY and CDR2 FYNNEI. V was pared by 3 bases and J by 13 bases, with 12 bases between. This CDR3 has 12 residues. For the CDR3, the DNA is TGTGCCAGCAGTGAGGACAGCCAGATACTGTTTTTT. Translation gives CASSEDSQILFF.

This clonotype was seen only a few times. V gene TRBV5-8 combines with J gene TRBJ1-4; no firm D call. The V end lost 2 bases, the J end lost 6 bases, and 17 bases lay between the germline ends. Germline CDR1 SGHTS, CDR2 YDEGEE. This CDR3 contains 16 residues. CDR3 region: CASSFIREGPDEKLFF. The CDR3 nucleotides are TGTGCCAGCAGCTTCATTAGGGAGGGCCCTGATGAAAAACTGTTTTTT.

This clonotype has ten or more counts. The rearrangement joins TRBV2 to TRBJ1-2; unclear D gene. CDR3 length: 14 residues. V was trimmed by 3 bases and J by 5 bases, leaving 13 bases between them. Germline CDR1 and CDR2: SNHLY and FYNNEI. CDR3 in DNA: TGTGCCAGCAGTGAGGTGGGGTTGGGATATGGCTACACCTTC. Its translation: CASSEVGLGYGYTF.

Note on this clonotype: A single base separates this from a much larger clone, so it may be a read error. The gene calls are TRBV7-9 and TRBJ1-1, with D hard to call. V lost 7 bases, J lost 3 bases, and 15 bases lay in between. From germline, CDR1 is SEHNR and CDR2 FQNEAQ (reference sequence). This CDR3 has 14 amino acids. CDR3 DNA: TGTGCCAGCAAACCAGGATATTTGCACACTGAAGCTTTCTTT. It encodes CASKPGYLHTEAFF.

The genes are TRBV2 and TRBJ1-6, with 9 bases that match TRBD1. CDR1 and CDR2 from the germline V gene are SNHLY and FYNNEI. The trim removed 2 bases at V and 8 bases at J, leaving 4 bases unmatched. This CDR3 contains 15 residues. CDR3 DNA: TGTGCCAGCAGTGAATTAGGACAGGGGCATTCACCCCTCCACTTT. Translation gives CASSELGQGHSPLHF.